The next 21 T cell receptor beta chains were all read from a single sample in a study of technical replicates of blood from a few donors. The assay was immunoSEQ multiplex PCR, and TCRdb's table has in-frame clones only and misses some. The profile shows approximately 70,000 clones, approximately 97% of them singletons. The sequenced sample was T cells isolated from PBMCs. The receptor set was obtained from a human donor in good health.

The chain uses TRBV19 and TRBJ2-3, with 8 positions matching TRBD2. The CDR3 contains 16 residues. With 7 bases clipped from V and 4 bases from J, the junction kept 13 bases outside the gene matches. CDR1 is LNHDA, CDR2 SQIVND, per germline (reference sequence). For the CDR3, the DNA is TGTGCCAGTAACAATATAGCGGGGCGGGTTGCAGATACGCAGTATTTT. Protein sequence: CASNNIAGRVADTQYF.

The J gene is TRBJ2-1, the V gene TRBV2, with no clear D. From germline, CDR1 is SNHLY and CDR2 FYNNEI. Trimming removed 5 bases at V and 6 bases at J, with 11 bases between. The length of the CDR3 is 13 residues. The CDR3 is CASSPPLVNEQFF. The CDR3 DNA is TGTGCCAGCAGTCCCCCGCTAGTCAATGAGCAGTTCTTC.

Written as DNA, the CDR3 is TGTGCCAGCAGTAAGGGGGTGATTAACTATGGCTACACCTTC. Its protein is CASSKGVINYGYTF. The chain carries TRBV6-5 and TRBJ1-2, with a weak D call TRBD1 (6 bases). The CDR3 runs to 14 residues. The germline gives CDR1 MNHEY, CDR2 SVGAGI. The V end was cut by 5 bases, the J end by 1 base, with 11 bases between.

This chain uses TRBV7-9 with TRBJ1-2; no clear D. The CDR3 consists of 15 residues. V was clipped by 1 base and J by 3 bases, with 12 bases between them. Germline V gives CDR1 SEHNR, CDR2 FQNEAQ (reference sequence). The CDR3 reads CASSLDEERDYGYTF. In DNA form, the CDR3 reads TGTGCCAGCAGCTTAGATGAGGAACGGGACTATGGCTACACCTTC.

The rearrangement links TRBV5-1 to TRBJ1-1; TRBD1 agrees at 7 bases. Germline CDR1 and CDR2: SGHRS and YFSETQ. The CDR3 totals 15 residues. Trimming took 2 bases from V and 2 from J; bases not matched to a gene: 6. The CDR3 is CASSLGPGGNTEAFF. The DNA for the CDR3 is TGCGCCAGCAGCTTAGGGCCAGGGGGAAACACTGAAGCTTTCTTT.

The chain joins TRBV5-1 to TRBJ2-1; tentatively, D is TRBD2 (6 bases). Germline values: CDR1 SGHRS, CDR2 YFSETQ. The CDR3 is 15 amino acids. Trimming left V 2 bases short and J 6 bases short, with 15 bases between. CDR3: CASSLGGMGPNEQFF. The CDR3 region has the DNA TGCGCCAGCAGCTTAGGCGGGATGGGGCCCAATGAGCAGTTCTTC.

The chain uses TRBV7-9 and TRBJ2-5; 7 nucleotides agree with TRBD1. Germline CDR1 and CDR2: SEHNR and FQNEAQ (reference sequence). The junction had 8 bases not matched to a gene; V was cut back by 3 bases and J by 4 bases. CDR3 length: 15 amino acids. CDR3 in amino acids: CASSFVGTGVETQYF. The DNA for the CDR3 is TGTGCCAGCAGCTTCGTAGGCACAGGGGTAGAGACCCAGTACTTC. The whole variable domain, filled in from reference TRBV7-9 and TRBJ2-5, reads DTGVSQNPRHKITKRGQNVTFRCDPISEHNRLYWYRQTLGQGPEFLTYFQNEAQLEKSRLLSDRFSAERPKGSFSTLEIQRTEQGDSAMYLCASSFVGTGVETQYFGPGTRLLVL.

The chain links TRBV11-2 to TRBJ2-1, with 12 bases aligning to TRBD2. The CDR3 extends over 15 amino acids. Germline CDR1 SGHAT, CDR2 FQNNGV. Trimming removed 5 bases from V and 4 bases from J; junction bases left unmatched: 3. The CDR3 protein is CASSPGLAGYNEQFF. The DNA of the CDR3 is TGTGCCAGCAGCCCCGGACTAGCGGGATACAATGAGCAGTTCTTC.

This CDR3 reads CASSLYGAGADTQYF. The CDR3 coding sequence is TGTGCCAGCAGCCTTTACGGAGCGGGAGCAGATACGCAGTATTTT. This sequence joins TRBV6-5 and TRBJ2-3; 8 bases are shared with TRBD2. V shed 6 bases and J 4 bases; nucleotides not matched to a gene: 9. The germline V gene encodes CDR1 MNHEY and CDR2 SVGAGI. The CDR3 runs to 15 residues.

This chain connects TRBV4-1 to TRBJ2-5, with TRBD1 identical over 12 bases. Trimming cost V 0 bases and J 6 bases; bases outside gene matches: 11. Looked up from germline, CDR1 is MGHRA and CDR2 is YSYEKL. The CDR3 sequence is 18 residues long. CDR3 bases: TGCGCCAGCAGCCAAGAGGGACAGGGGGCATGGGCTAGAAAGACCCAGTACTTC. As protein: CASSQEGQGAWARKTQYF.

The rearrangement links TRBV19 to TRBJ2-5; 9 bases fit TRBD2. V lost 6 bases to trimming and J lost 4 bases; unmatched junction nucleotides: 6. This CDR3 is built from 14 residues. Per germline, CDR1 LNHDA and CDR2 SQIVND (reference sequence). The CDR3 sequence is CASRSSGIGETQYF. For the CDR3, the DNA is TGTGCCAGTAGATCTAGCGGGATAGGAGAGACCCAGTACTTC.

The chain has TRBV6-5 and TRBJ1-2; D ambiguous. V lost 6 bases, J lost 7 bases, and 18 bases lay in between. This CDR3 is built from 14 residues. Germline V gives CDR1 MNHEY, CDR2 SVGAGI. CDR3 protein: CASRSRTLRSGYTF. The CDR3 DNA is TGTGCCAGCAGGTCCAGGACTCTTCGTAGTGGCTACACCTTC.

The chain is built from TRBV10-2 and TRBJ2-7; D gene unclear. V was clipped by 3 bases and J by 2 bases, with 17 bases between them. This CDR3 region has 16 residues. The V gene's germline CDR1 is WSHSY and CDR2 SAAADI. Written as DNA, the CDR3 is TGCGCCAGCAGTGATTTGAGTTTCCGCCTAACCTACGAGCAGTACTTC. Translated: CASSDLSFRLTYEQYF.

J is TRBJ1-1 and V is TRBV7-9; no definite D call. CDR1 is SEHNR, CDR2 FQNEAQ, per germline (reference sequence). Trimming removed 2 bases from V and 1 base from J, with 8 bases in between. The CDR3 length is 14 residues. Written as DNA, the CDR3 is TGTGCCAGCAGCTTACTCTCCGGGAACACTGAAGCTTTCTTT. It yields the protein CASSLLSGNTEAFF.

J is TRBJ2-2 and V is TRBV4-2; 13 nucleotides align to TRBD2. CDR1 is LGHNA, CDR2 YNFKEQ, per germline. V shed 0 bases and J 8 bases; nucleotides not matched to a gene: 3. The CDR3 contains 16 residues. The CDR3 is CASSQELAGGQGELFF. In nucleotides, the CDR3 is TGTGCCAGCAGCCAAGAACTAGCGGGAGGGCAAGGGGAGCTGTTTTTT.

The chain joins TRBV30 to TRBJ1-1; unclear D gene. The CDR3 extends over 12 amino acids. CDR1 and CDR2 (germline): GTSNPN, SVGIG (reference sequence). The V end lost 1 base, the J end lost 0 bases, and 3 bases lay between the germline ends. This chain's CDR3 is CAWSAMNTEAFF. The CDR3 bases are TGTGCCTGGAGTGCAATGAACACTGAAGCTTTCTTT.

This chain connects TRBV7-9 to TRBJ1-5; 9 nucleotides line up with TRBD1. From germline, CDR1 is SEHNR and CDR2 FQNEAQ (reference sequence). After removal of 4 bases from V and 2 bases from J, the junction contained 9 bases not matched to a gene. The CDR3 extends over 17 amino acids. The CDR3 nucleotides are TGTGCCAGCAGCTCGAAAAACGGGACAGGGCGCAATCAGCCCCAGCATTTT. This codes for CASSSKNGTGRNQPQHF.

The chain recombines TRBV6-4 with TRBJ2-2; perhaps TRBD1 as D (6 bases). Trimming pared 8 bases from V and 3 bases from J, leaving 10 bases between. The CDR3 is 13 amino acids. Germline V CDR1 and CDR2: MRHNA, SNTAGT. Here the CDR3 reads CASWTEDTGELFF. The CDR3 nucleotides read TGTGCCAGCTGGACAGAGGACACCGGGGAGCTGTTTTTT.

The chain links TRBV27 to TRBJ1-5, with D possibly being TRBD1 (5 bases). The CDR3 is 12 residues long. The germline CDR1 and CDR2 sequences are MNHEY and SMNVEV (reference sequence). Trimming left V 7 bases short and J 5 bases short, with 9 bases between. DNA of the CDR3: TGTGCCAGCAAAGGGGCGGATCAGCCCCAGCATTTT. Translated, it gives CASKGADQPQHF.

The chain uses TRBV9 and TRBJ2-2; D gene unclear. This CDR3 has 14 residues. V shed 0 bases and J shed 2 bases, with 5 bases lying between them. CDR1 SGDLS and CDR2 YYNGEE come from the germline V gene. CDR3 in DNA: TGTGCCAGCAGCGTAGGGCCAAACACCGGGGAGCTGTTTTTT. It encodes CASSVGPNTGELFF. Full variable domain (remainder filled in from reference TRBV9 and TRBJ2-2): DSGVTQTPKHLITATGQRVTLRCSPRSGDLSVYWYQQSLDQGLQFLIQYYNGEERAKGNILERFSAQQFPDLHSELNLSSLELGDSALYFCASSVGPNTGELFFGEGSRLTVL.

This chain uses TRBV6-6 with TRBJ2-4, with no clear D. This CDR3 spans 13 amino acids. V lost 10 bases to trimming and J lost 5 bases, with 15 bases between them. The germline V gene encodes CDR1 MNHNY and CDR2 SVGAGI (reference sequence). The CDR3 here is CATYNSEQNIQYF. CDR3 in DNA: TGTGCCACGTACAACAGTGAACAAAACATTCAGTACTTC.